This passage covers 20 T cell receptor beta chains from one sample sequenced in a study of pediatric ulcerative colitis. The assay was immunoSEQ multiplex PCR, and TCRdb's table has in-frame clones only and misses some. The sample has tens of thousands of clones; about 79% are singletons. Rectal tissue came from one to two pinch biopsies taken at colonoscopy. Material: gut tissue. The receptors derive from a girl aged 5 to 17 with moderate ulcerative colitis.

The gene calls are TRBV7-9 and TRBJ2-7, with 11 bases aligning to TRBD1. The V and J ends lost 4 bases and 5 bases, in that order; junction bases with no gene match: 13. In germline, CDR1 is SEHNR, CDR2 FQNEAQ (reference sequence). The length of the CDR3 is 17 residues. The CDR3 DNA sequence: TGTGCCAGCAGCTCCACAGTGTCAGGACAGGGGGCCCACGAGCAGTACTTC. The encoded protein is CASSSTVSGQGAHEQYF.

This clone came up once. The chain is built from TRBV5-4 and TRBJ2-3, with 8 bases identical to TRBD2. Germline V gene sequence: CDR1 SGHNT, CDR2 YYREEE (reference sequence). This CDR3 is built from 13 residues. Trimming at V came to 6 bases and at J to 6 bases, leaving 6 bases not matched to a gene. The CDR3 is CASNYGRADTQYF. CDR3 sequence (DNA): TGTGCCAGCAATTACGGGAGGGCGGATACGCAGTATTTT. The whole variable domain, filled in from reference TRBV5-4 and TRBJ2-3, reads ETGVTQSPTHLIKTRGQQVTLRCSSQSGHNTVSWYQQALGQGPQFIFQYYREEENGRGNFPPRFSGLQFPNYSSELNVNALELDDSALYLCASNYGRADTQYFGPGTRLTVL.

J is TRBJ2-7 and V is TRBV9; D gene ambiguous. CDR3 length equals 15 residues. The V end was cut by 0 bases, the J end by 5 bases, with 15 bases between. CDR1 and CDR2 (germline): SGDLS, YYNGEE. As DNA, the CDR3 is TGTGCCAGCAGCGTAGGGGCAGGAACACTCGACGAGCAGTACTTC. Its translation is CASSVGAGTLDEQYF.

The chain joins TRBV7-6 to TRBJ2-1; 8 nucleotides match TRBD1. The length of the CDR3 is 14 residues. Trimming at V came to 1 base and at J to 12 bases, leaving 8 bases not matched to a gene. CDR1 is SGHVS and CDR2 is FNYEAQ in the germline V gene. DNA of the CDR3: TGTGCCAGCAGCTTAGGGGGACAGGTAAACGGGCAGTTCTTC. Translation gives CASSLGGQVNGQFF.

This chain links TRBV7-9 with TRBJ2-3, with a possible D match to TRBD1 (6 bases). Germline CDR1 reads SEHNR; CDR2 reads FQNEAQ (reference sequence). This CDR3 comprises 14 residues. V dropped 5 bases and J dropped 7 bases, with 16 bases sitting between them. The DNA of the CDR3 is TGTGCCAGCAGCCCGCCGGACAGACAAAATACGCAGTATTTT. Encoded protein: CASSPPDRQNTQYF. Using reference TRBV7-9 and TRBJ2-3 for the parts outside the CDR3, the full variable domain is DTGVSQNPRHKITKRGQNVTFRCDPISEHNRLYWYRQTLGQGPEFLTYFQNEAQLEKSRLLSDRFSAERPKGSFSTLEIQRTEQGDSAMYLCASSPPDRQNTQYFGPGTRLTVL.

The V and J genes are TRBV13 and TRBJ2-7; 11 bases map to TRBD2. From germline, CDR1 is PRHDT and CDR2 FYEKMQ (reference sequence). Trimming at V came to 5 bases and at J to 0 bases, leaving 15 bases not matched to a gene. The CDR3 is 19 amino acids. The CDR3 loop reads CASSRKMFALAGDSYEQYF. For the CDR3, the DNA is TGTGCCAGCAGCCGAAAAATGTTTGCACTAGCGGGGGACTCCTACGAGCAGTACTTC. Using reference TRBV13 and TRBJ2-7 for the parts outside the CDR3, the full variable domain is AAGVIQSPRHLIKEKRETATLKCYPIPRHDTVYWYQQGPGQDPQFLISFYEKMQSDKGSIPDRFSAQQFSDYHSELNMSSLELGDSALYFCASSRKMFALAGDSYEQYFGPGTRLTVT.

The rearrangement links TRBV15 to TRBJ2-5, with a tentative D call TRBD2 (5 bases). This CDR3 is built from 15 residues. The V and J ends lost 0 bases and 4 bases respectively, with 12 bases between them. CDR1 is LNHNV, CDR2 YYDKDF, per germline (reference sequence). CDR3 in amino acids: CATSRDTSGGETQYF. The CDR3, as DNA: TGTGCCACCAGCAGAGATACAAGCGGCGGAGAGACCCAGTACTTC.

This chain connects TRBV4-1 to TRBJ1-5; maybe TRBD1 (5 bases). Between the trimmed V and J ends, which lost 0 bases and 5 bases, there was a span of 17 bases. The germline V gene has CDR1 MGHRA and CDR2 YSYEKL. The CDR3 totals 17 residues. The chain's CDR3 is CASSQEVFLQVHQPQHF. CDR3 nucleotides: TGCGCCAGCAGCCAAGAGGTCTTTCTACAGGTCCATCAGCCCCAGCATTTT.

V gene TRBV9 combines with J gene TRBJ1-2, with 8 positions matching TRBD1. In germline, CDR1 is SGDLS, CDR2 YYNGEE. The trim removed 0 bases at V and 7 bases at J, leaving 8 bases unmatched. The CDR3 totals 15 residues. This chain's CDR3 is CASSVGAGGYGGYTF. The CDR3 nucleotides read TGTGCCAGCAGCGTAGGTGCAGGGGGCTACGGTGGCTACACCTTC.

The chain couples TRBV7-2 to TRBJ2-7, with TRBD1 matching 7 bases. Looked up from germline, CDR1 is SGHTA and CDR2 is FQGNSA. Germline trimming cut 6 bases from V and 2 bases from J; bases unmatched to any gene: 19. The CDR3 extends over 18 amino acids. The chain's CDR3 is CASRPGTANLGVTYEQYF. CDR3 coding DNA: TGTGCCAGCAGGCCCGGGACAGCGAACTTGGGGGTTACCTACGAGCAGTACTTC.

This chain connects TRBV5-1 to TRBJ2-3, with 11 bases identical to TRBD1. Trimming took 3 bases from V and 5 from J; bases not matched to a gene: 5. The CDR3 sequence is 15 residues long. Germline V lookup: CDR1 SGHRS, CDR2 YFSETQ. Here the CDR3 reads CASSSHGTGGDTQYF. In nucleotides, the CDR3 is TGCGCCAGCAGCTCGCATGGGACAGGGGGAGATACGCAGTATTTT.

The chain uses TRBV19 and TRBJ2-7; possible D gene TRBD1, 5 bases. Germline V lookup: CDR1 LNHDA, CDR2 SQIVND (reference sequence). The CDR3 runs 13 residues. Between the trimmed V and J ends, which lost 3 bases and 5 bases, there was a span of 11 bases. CDR3: CASSIRVLDEQYF. CDR3 nucleotide sequence: TGTGCCAGTAGTATCAGGGTTTTGGACGAGCAGTACTTC.

J is TRBJ1-2 and V is TRBV15; no clear D. The CDR3 is 13 amino acids. V was shortened by 1 base and J by 5 bases, with 8 bases between the two germline ends. Germline-derived CDR1 and CDR2 are LNHNV and YYDKDF (reference sequence). The CDR3 DNA sequence: TGTGCCACCAGCAGAGGGGAGCAATATGGCTACACCTTC. Translated, it gives CATSRGEQYGYTF.

The chain is built from TRBV5-6 and TRBJ2-3, with 11 bases aligning to TRBD2. With 0 bases clipped from V and 3 bases from J, the junction kept 3 bases outside the gene matches. The CDR3 is 16 amino acids. Germline V gives CDR1 SGHDT, CDR2 YYEEEE. CDR3 protein: CASSLGLAGGTDTQYF. Here the CDR3 DNA reads TGTGCCAGCAGCTTGGGGCTAGCGGGAGGAACAGATACGCAGTATTTT.

The chain combines TRBV7-2 with TRBJ2-7; D is unclear. Germline CDR1 SGHTA, CDR2 FQGNSA. With 2 bases removed from V and 4 bases from J, the gap between germline ends came to 6 bases. CDR3 size: 12 residues. CDR3 bases: TGTGCCAGCAGCTTATTCCAGTACGAGCAGTACTTC. Encoded protein: CASSLFQYEQYF.

This clone was detected only a few times. The CDR3 bases are TGTGCCAGCAGCCCGGGCCCGAGCTCCTACAATGAGCAGTTCTTC. Protein product: CASSPGPSSYNEQFF. This chain uses TRBV5-4 with TRBJ2-1; D gene ambiguous. The CDR3 runs to 15 residues. V was shortened by 4 bases and J by 0 bases, with 11 bases between the two germline ends. Germline CDR1 SGHNT, CDR2 YYREEE (reference sequence).

This chain connects TRBV9 to TRBJ2-5; D unclear. Germline CDR1 and CDR2: SGDLS and YYNGEE. The CDR3 extends over 13 amino acids. The V and J ends lost 6 bases and 5 bases respectively, with 14 bases between them. CDR3 bases: TGTGCCAGCACCCCGGTTGCTGGGGAGACCCAGTACTTC. As protein: CASTPVAGETQYF.

This chain connects TRBV4-1 to TRBJ2-2, with a weak D call TRBD1 (5 bases). Germline lookup yields CDR1 MGHRA and CDR2 YSYEKL. CDR3 size: 12 residues. The germline V and J ends were trimmed by 4 bases and 6 bases, with 6 bases remaining between them. The CDR3 loop is CASSPRAGELFF. The CDR3 DNA is TGCGCCAGCAGCCCCAGGGCCGGGGAGCTGTTTTTT.

The chain links TRBV4-1 to TRBJ2-7; perhaps TRBD2 as D (5 bases). Trimming removed 1 base from V and 2 bases from J, with 9 bases in between. Germline CDR1 reads MGHRA; CDR2 reads YSYEKL. The CDR3 length is 14 residues. CDR3 residues: CASSQGSGAYEQYF. The CDR3 DNA reads as TGCGCCAGCAGCCAAGGGAGCGGAGCCTACGAGCAGTACTTC.

The chain joins TRBV5-6 to TRBJ1-4; D gene uncertain. Germline V CDR1 and CDR2: SGHDT, YYEEEE. Deletions cut 0 bases from V and 6 bases from J, with 15 bases between. CDR3 length: 16 residues. CDR3 DNA: TGTGCCAGCAGCTTGGCGACGGGCCCGACTTATGAAAAACTGTTTTTT. It codes for CASSLATGPTYEKLFF.